Shown below are 14 T cell receptor beta chains from a single sample sequenced in a study of shared clonotypes between healthy human individuals. Libraries were prepared by immunoSEQ multiplex PCR; TCRdb keeps only in-frame clonotypes and omits some of them. This table holds about 980,000 clones, over 75% found once. Sequencing was performed on memory CD4+ T cells sorted from blood. Regarding subset: CD45RA-negative fraction. These receptors all come from a man aged 18 to 29 in good health.

The chain has TRBV2 and TRBJ2-7; 9 nucleotides align to TRBD1. V lost 7 bases to trimming and J lost 4 bases; unmatched junction nucleotides: 5. Germline CDR1 is SNHLY and CDR2 is FYNNEI. The CDR3 contains 13 residues. The CDR3 bases are TGTGCCAGCAAGGGGACAGGGATGTACGAGCAGTACTTC. Its translation: CASKGTGMYEQYF. The variable domain in full, with the rest retrieved from reference TRBV2 and TRBJ2-7, is EPEVTQTPSHQVTQMGQEVILRCVPISNHLYFYWYRQILGQKVEFLVSFYNNEISEKSEIFDDQFSVERPDGSNFTLKIRSTKLEDSAMYFCASKGTGMYEQYFGPGTRLTVT.

This clone appeared a single time. The chain recombines TRBV29-1 with TRBJ2-7; no clear D. V gave up 4 bases and J gave up 7 bases, with 14 bases separating them. The CDR3 spans 12 residues. Germline V gene sequence: CDR1 SQVTM, CDR2 ANQGSEA. CDR3 bases: TGCAGCGTTGGACCCGGAGACCTAGAGCAGTACTTC. Protein: CSVGPGDLEQYF.

This clone was picked up one time. The CDR3, as DNA: TGCAGCGTTGAAGATCTGAGCTCTGGAAACACCATATATTTT. It encodes CSVEDLSSGNTIYF. The chain recombines TRBV29-1 with TRBJ1-3, with D uncertain. Germline V lookup: CDR1 SQVTM, CDR2 ANQGSEA. CDR3 length: 14 amino acids. V gave up 0 bases and J gave up 0 bases, with 6 bases separating them.

The chain couples TRBV7-2 to TRBJ2-3; D call uncertain. Looked up from germline, CDR1 is SGHTA and CDR2 is FQGNSA. The CDR3 has 14 amino acids. Trimming stripped 4 bases from V and 2 bases from J, with 10 bases between. CDR3 sequence reads: CASSWVGLTDTQYF. Written as DNA, the CDR3 is TGTGCCAGCAGCTGGGTTGGCCTCACAGATACGCAGTATTTT.

The genes are TRBV19 and TRBJ1-2; 7 nucleotides align to TRBD1. The CDR3 contains 15 residues. Germline lookup yields CDR1 LNHDA and CDR2 SQIVND (reference sequence). V lost 4 bases to trimming and J lost 3 bases; unmatched junction nucleotides: 8. Here the CDR3 DNA reads TGTGCCAGTAGTACTTTCAAGGGGACAGACTATGGCTACACCTTC. The encoded protein is CASSTFKGTDYGYTF.

V and J are TRBV11-2 and TRBJ2-6; 12 nucleotides agree with TRBD1. Germline values: CDR1 SGHAT, CDR2 FQNNGV. The CDR3 has 19 amino acids. Trimming removed 3 bases from V and 3 bases from J; junction bases left unmatched: 9. This chain's CDR3 is CASSFRPGTGGGGANVLTF. The CDR3 bases are TGTGCCAGCAGCTTTAGGCCCGGGACAGGGGGCGGTGGGGCCAACGTCCTGACTTTC.

The chain is built from TRBV6-9 and TRBJ1-1; no firm D call. From germline, CDR1 is MNHGY and CDR2 SVAAGI. V dropped 6 bases and J dropped 0 bases, with 17 bases sitting between them. This CDR3 is 16 amino acids long. The CDR3 nucleotides read TGTGCCAGCAGAAGACGGCTCCCATACATGAACACTGAAGCTTTCTTT. Protein sequence: CASRRRLPYMNTEAFF.

This clone came up a few times. This chain connects TRBV6-1 to TRBJ2-7; D gene ambiguous. Trimming left V 5 bases short and J 7 bases short, with 12 bases between. This CDR3 has 12 amino acids. CDR1 and CDR2 from the germline V gene are MNHNS and SASEGT. CDR3 sequence reads: CASSLLGWEQYF. DNA for the CDR3: TGTGCCAGCAGTCTTTTGGGGTGGGAGCAGTACTTC.

This clone was detected only a few times. V and J are TRBV29-1 and TRBJ2-2, with 10 bases aligning to TRBD1. CDR3 size: 15 residues. Per germline, CDR1 SQVTM and CDR2 ANQGSEA. Trimming removed 7 bases from V and 7 bases from J; junction bases left unmatched: 12. The CDR3 sequence: CSGKSGTGDIGELFF. The CDR3 DNA reads TGCAGCGGGAAGAGCGGGACAGGGGACATCGGGGAGCTGTTTTTT.

This clone was seen a few times. The V and J genes are TRBV5-4 and TRBJ2-3; D gene ambiguous. Germline V gene lookup returns CDR1 SGHNT and CDR2 YYREEE (reference sequence). This CDR3 is 14 amino acids long. V was cut by 0 bases and J by 3 bases, with 8 bases left in between. CDR3 sequence reads: CASSLGFQTDTQYF. In nucleotides, the CDR3 is TGTGCCAGCAGCTTGGGATTCCAGACAGATACGCAGTATTTT.

In its sample, this clone was seen once. The chain joins TRBV18 to TRBJ1-5; 7 bases are a match to TRBD1. The CDR3 runs to 14 residues. CDR1 KGHSH and CDR2 LQKENI come from the germline V gene. V lost 5 bases to trimming and J lost 6 bases; unmatched junction nucleotides: 7. This chain's CDR3 is CASSSTGEGQPQHF. CDR3 nucleotide sequence: TGTGCCAGCTCAAGCACAGGGGAGGGTCAGCCCCAGCATTTT.

This chain links TRBV11-2 with TRBJ2-1; 11 bases align to TRBD2. V dropped 5 bases and J dropped 8; count of bases not matched to a gene: 8. CDR1 is SGHAT and CDR2 is FQNNGV in the germline V gene. This CDR3 contains 15 residues. CDR3 loop: CASSPIAGGQYEQFF. The CDR3 coding sequence is TGTGCCAGCAGCCCAATAGCGGGGGGGCAGTATGAGCAGTTCTTC.

The chain recombines TRBV6-1 with TRBJ2-1; 7 positions agree with TRBD2. V lost 3 bases, J lost 8 bases, and 7 bases stayed unmatched. Germline CDR1 is MNHNS and CDR2 is SASEGT. This CDR3 is built from 14 residues. The CDR3 sequence is CASSDEGGIDEQFF. The CDR3 DNA reads TGTGCCAGCAGTGACGAGGGAGGGATCGATGAGCAGTTCTTC.

The CDR3 loop is CASSLGTSGSYEQYF. The CDR3 bases are TGCGCCAGCAGCCTGGGGACTAGCGGTTCCTACGAGCAGTACTTC. The chain recombines TRBV4-3 with TRBJ2-7, with 11 nucleotides matching TRBD2. CDR1 is LGHNA, CDR2 YSLEER, per germline. CDR3 length equals 15 residues. Losses at the gene ends were 4 bases for V and 1 base for J; bases not matched to a gene: 3.